The 7 T cell receptor beta chains given below trace back to one sample, sequenced in a study of blood T cell repertoires in COVID-19. Clones were read by immunoSEQ multiplex PCR, and TCRdb kept only the in-frame ones, dropping some. The sample has over 45,000 clones, roughly 80% seen once. Sequenced input: peripheral blood. The receptors here all came from a man in his forties with acute or convalescent COVID-19.

This clone turned up a few times. The J gene is TRBJ1-1, the V gene TRBV5-1; 7 bases line up with TRBD1. The CDR3 is made up of 14 amino acids. V shed 2 bases, J shed 14 bases, and the junction held 15 bases outside the gene matches. Germline CDR1 reads SGHRS; CDR2 reads YFSETQ. CDR3 residues: CASSFLILTGRKFF. CDR3 DNA: TGCGCCAGCAGCTTCCTGATTCTGACAGGGCGGAAGTTCTTT.

The J gene is TRBJ1-1, the V gene TRBV5-1, with TRBD1 matching over 9 bases. Per the germline V gene, CDR1 is SGHRS and CDR2 is YFSETQ. V lost 0 bases to trimming and J lost 6 bases; unmatched junction nucleotides: 0. This CDR3 region has 13 residues. The CDR3 sequence: CASSLGQGAEAFF. The CDR3 DNA sequence: TGCGCCAGCAGCTTGGGACAGGGGGCTGAAGCTTTCTTT.

V and J are TRBV2 and TRBJ1-2, with D possibly being TRBD1 (5 bases). Trimming stripped 6 bases from V and 8 bases from J, with 22 bases between. CDR3 length: 15 residues. The V gene's germline CDR1 is SNHLY and CDR2 FYNNEI. The CDR3 loop reads CASRPPSTGLKGYTF. For the CDR3, the DNA is TGTGCCAGCAGACCCCCCTCTACAGGCCTAAAGGGCTACACCTTC.

This rearrangement joins TRBV7-9 to TRBJ2-1, with 8 positions matching TRBD2. Germline CDR1 SEHNR, CDR2 FQNEAQ (reference sequence). V lost 4 bases to trimming and J lost 0 bases; unmatched junction nucleotides: 5. The length of the CDR3 is 16 residues. The chain's CDR3 is CASSSPAGGSYNEQFF. The DNA of the CDR3 is TGTGCCAGCAGCTCACCGGCGGGAGGCTCCTACAATGAGCAGTTCTTC. The whole variable domain, remainder taken from reference TRBV7-9 and TRBJ2-1, is DTGVSQNPRHKITKRGQNVTFRCDPISEHNRLYWYRQTLGQGPEFLTYFQNEAQLEKSRLLSDRFSAERPKGSFSTLEIQRTEQGDSAMYLCASSSPAGGSYNEQFFGPGTRLTVL.

This chain connects TRBV5-1 to TRBJ2-2; 7 bases align to TRBD1. V shed 4 bases and J 4 bases; nucleotides not matched to a gene: 10. This CDR3 has 16 amino acids. In germline, CDR1 is SGHRS, CDR2 YFSETQ. In nucleotides, the CDR3 is TGCGCCAGCAGCCCGCGCACGGGACAGAGCACCGGGGAGCTGTTTTTT. This codes for CASSPRTGQSTGELFF.

The genes are TRBV3-1 (or the pseudogene TRBV3-2) and TRBJ1-1, with D unclear. The germline V gene has CDR1 LGHDT and CDR2 YNNKEL (reference sequence). The length of the CDR3 is 14 residues. The V end was cut by 1 base, the J end by 6 bases, with 12 bases between. The CDR3 region has the DNA TGTGCCAGCAGCCAAGCGGCGGCGCTTTCTGAAGCTTTCTTT. Encoded protein: CASSQAAALSEAFF.

The chain carries TRBV3-1 (or the pseudogene TRBV3-2) and TRBJ2-3; 11 bases map to TRBD2. CDR1 LGHDT and CDR2 YNNKEL come from the germline V gene (reference sequence). J was trimmed by 7 bases and V by 2 bases; bases with no gene match: 5. This CDR3 has 15 residues. DNA of the CDR3: TGTGCCAGCAGCCAAAGTCTAGCGGGGGGAAATACGCAGTATTTT. The encoded protein is CASSQSLAGGNTQYF.